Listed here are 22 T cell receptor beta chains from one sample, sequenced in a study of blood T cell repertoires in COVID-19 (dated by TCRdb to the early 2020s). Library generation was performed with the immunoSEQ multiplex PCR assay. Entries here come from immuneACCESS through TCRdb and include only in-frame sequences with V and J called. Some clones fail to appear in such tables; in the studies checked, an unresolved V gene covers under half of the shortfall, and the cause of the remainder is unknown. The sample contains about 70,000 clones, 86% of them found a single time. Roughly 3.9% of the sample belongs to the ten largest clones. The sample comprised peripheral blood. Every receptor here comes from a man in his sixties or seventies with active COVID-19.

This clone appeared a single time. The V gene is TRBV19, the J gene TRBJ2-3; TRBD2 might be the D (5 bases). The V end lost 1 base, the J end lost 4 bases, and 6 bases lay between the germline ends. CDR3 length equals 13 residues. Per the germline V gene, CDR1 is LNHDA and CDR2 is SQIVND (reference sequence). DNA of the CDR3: TGTGCCAGTAGTATAGGTAGCGCAGATACGCAGTATTTT. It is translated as CASSIGSADTQYF. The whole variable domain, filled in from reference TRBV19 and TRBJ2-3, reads DGGITQSPKYLFRKEGQNVTLSCEQNLNHDAMYWYRQDPGQGLRLIYYSQIVNDFQKGDIAEGYSVSREKKESFPLTVTSAQKNPTAFYLCASSIGSADTQYFGPGTRLTVL.

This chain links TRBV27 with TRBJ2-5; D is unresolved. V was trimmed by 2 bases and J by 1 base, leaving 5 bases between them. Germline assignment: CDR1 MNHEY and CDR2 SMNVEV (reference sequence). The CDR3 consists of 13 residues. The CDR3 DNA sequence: TGTGCCAGCAGTTTAGTCTTCCAAGAGACCCAGTACTTC. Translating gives CASSLVFQETQYF.

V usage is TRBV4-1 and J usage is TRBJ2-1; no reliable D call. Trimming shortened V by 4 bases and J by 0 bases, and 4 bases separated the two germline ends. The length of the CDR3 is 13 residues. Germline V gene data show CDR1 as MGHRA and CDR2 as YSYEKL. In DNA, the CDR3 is TGCGCCAGCAGCCCCGGCTCCTACAATGAGCAGTTCTTC. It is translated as CASSPGSYNEQFF.

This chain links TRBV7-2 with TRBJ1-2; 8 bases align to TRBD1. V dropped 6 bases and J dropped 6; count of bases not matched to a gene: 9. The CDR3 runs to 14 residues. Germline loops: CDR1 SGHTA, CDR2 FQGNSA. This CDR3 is CASREDREVNGYTF. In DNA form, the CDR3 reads TGTGCCAGCAGAGAGGACAGGGAGGTTAATGGCTACACCTTC.

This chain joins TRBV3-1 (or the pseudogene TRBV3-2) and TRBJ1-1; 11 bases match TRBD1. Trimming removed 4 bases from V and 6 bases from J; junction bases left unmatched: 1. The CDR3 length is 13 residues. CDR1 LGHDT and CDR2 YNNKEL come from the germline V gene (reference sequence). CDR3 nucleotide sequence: TGTGCCAGCAGCCTGGGACAGGGGGCTGAAGCTTTCTTT. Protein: CASSLGQGAEAFF.

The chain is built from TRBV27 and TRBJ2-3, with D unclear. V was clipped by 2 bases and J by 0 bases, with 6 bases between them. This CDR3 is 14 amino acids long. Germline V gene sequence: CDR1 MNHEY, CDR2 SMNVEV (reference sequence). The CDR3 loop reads CASSLVPSTDTQYF. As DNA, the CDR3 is TGTGCCAGCAGTTTAGTCCCGAGCACAGATACGCAGTATTTT.

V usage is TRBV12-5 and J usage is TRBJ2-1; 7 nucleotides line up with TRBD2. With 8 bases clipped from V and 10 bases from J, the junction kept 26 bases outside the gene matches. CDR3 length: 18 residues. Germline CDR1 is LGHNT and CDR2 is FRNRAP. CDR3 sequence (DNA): TGTGCTAGTTGTTGTGTCACTGGGACTGGGTACTCGCGGGAGGAGCAGTTCTTC. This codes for CASCCVTGTGYSREEQFF.

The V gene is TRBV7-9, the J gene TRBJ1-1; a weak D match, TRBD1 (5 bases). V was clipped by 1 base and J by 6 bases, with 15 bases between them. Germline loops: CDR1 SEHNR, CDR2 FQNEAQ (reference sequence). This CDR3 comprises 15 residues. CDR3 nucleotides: TGTGCCAGCAGCTTAGAGGGGTGGGGCTCCGCTGAAGCTTTCTTT. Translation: CASSLEGWGSAEAFF.

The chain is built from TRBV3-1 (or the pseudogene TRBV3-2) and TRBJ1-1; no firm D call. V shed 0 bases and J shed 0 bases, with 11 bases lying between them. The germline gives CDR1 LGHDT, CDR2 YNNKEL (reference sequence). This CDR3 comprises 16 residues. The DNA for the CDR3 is TGTGCCAGCAGCCAAGATCTGGGAGGGTTGAACACTGAAGCTTTCTTT. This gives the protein CASSQDLGGLNTEAFF.

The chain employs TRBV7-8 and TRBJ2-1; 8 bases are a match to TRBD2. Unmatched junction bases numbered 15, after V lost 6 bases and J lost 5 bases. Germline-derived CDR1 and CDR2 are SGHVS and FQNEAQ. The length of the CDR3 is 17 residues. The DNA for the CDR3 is TGTGCCAGCAGGCTACCCCTTCGGGAGGGTCCACACAATGAGCAGTTCTTC. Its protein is CASRLPLREGPHNEQFF.

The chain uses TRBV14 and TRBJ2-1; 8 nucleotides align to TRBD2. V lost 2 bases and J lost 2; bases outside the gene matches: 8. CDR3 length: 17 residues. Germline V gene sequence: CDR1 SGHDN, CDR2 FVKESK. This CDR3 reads CASSQRSGTRPYNEQFF. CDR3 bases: TGTGCCAGCAGCCAACGATCCGGGACTAGGCCCTACAATGAGCAGTTCTTC.

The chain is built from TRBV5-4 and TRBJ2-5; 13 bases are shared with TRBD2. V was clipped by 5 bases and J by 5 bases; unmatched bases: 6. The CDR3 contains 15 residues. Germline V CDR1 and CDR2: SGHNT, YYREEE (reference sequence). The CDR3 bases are TGTGCCAGCAGACTACTAGCGGGAGGGGGGGAGACCCAGTACTTC. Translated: CASRLLAGGGETQYF.

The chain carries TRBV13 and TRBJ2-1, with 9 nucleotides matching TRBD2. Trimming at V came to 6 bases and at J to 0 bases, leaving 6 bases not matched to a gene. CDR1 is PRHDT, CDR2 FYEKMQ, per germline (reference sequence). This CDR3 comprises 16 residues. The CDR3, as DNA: TGTGCCAGCAGGCCACTAGCGGGCCCCTCCTACAATGAGCAGTTCTTC. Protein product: CASRPLAGPSYNEQFF.

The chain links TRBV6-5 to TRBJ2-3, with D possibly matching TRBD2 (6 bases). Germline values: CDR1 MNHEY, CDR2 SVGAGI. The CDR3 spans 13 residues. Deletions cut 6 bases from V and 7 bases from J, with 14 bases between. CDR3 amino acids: CASSSGTPNTQYF. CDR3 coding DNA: TGTGCCAGCAGCTCCGGGACTCCCAATACGCAGTATTTT.

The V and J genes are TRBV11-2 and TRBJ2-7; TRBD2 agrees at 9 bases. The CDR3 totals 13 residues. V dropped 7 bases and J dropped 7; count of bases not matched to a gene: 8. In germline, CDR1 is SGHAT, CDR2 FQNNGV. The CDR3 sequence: CASTPGAGGEQYF. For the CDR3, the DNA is TGTGCCAGCACCCCCGGAGCGGGGGGTGAGCAGTACTTC. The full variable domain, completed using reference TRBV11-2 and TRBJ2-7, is EAGVAQSPRYKIIEKRQSVAFWCNPISGHATLYWYQQILGQGPKLLIQFQNNGVVDDSQLPKDRFSAERLKGVDSTLKIQPAKLEDSAVYLCASTPGAGGEQYFGPGTRLTVT.

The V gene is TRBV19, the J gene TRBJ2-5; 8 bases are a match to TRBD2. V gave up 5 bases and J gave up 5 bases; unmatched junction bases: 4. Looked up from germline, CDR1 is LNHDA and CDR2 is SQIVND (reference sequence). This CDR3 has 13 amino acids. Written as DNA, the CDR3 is TGTGCCAGTAGTGGCGGGGGGTCGGAGACCCAGTACTTC. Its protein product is CASSGGGSETQYF.

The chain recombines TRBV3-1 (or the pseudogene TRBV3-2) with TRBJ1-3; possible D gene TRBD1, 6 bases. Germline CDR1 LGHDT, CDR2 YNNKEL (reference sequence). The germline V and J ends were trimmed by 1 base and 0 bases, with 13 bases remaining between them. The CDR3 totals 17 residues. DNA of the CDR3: TGTGCCAGCAGCCAAGCTGGGGGGGCCCTCTCTGGAAACACCATATATTTT. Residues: CASSQAGGALSGNTIYF.

CDR3 coding DNA: TGTGCCAGCAGCCCGAGGGGGGAAAAACTGTTTTTT. It is translated as CASSPRGEKLFF. The chain has TRBV11-3 and TRBJ1-4, with D maybe TRBD1 (6 bases). The V end lost 5 bases, the J end lost 8 bases, and 9 bases lay between the germline ends. CDR1 is SGHNT, CDR2 YENEEA, per germline. CDR3 length equals 12 residues.

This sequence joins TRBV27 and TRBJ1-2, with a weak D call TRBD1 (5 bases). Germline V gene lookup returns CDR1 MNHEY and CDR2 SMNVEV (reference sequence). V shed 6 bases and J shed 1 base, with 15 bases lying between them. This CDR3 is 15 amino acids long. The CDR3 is CASSPQGLYNYGYTF. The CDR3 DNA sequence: TGTGCCAGCAGCCCTCAGGGCCTCTATAACTATGGCTACACCTTC.

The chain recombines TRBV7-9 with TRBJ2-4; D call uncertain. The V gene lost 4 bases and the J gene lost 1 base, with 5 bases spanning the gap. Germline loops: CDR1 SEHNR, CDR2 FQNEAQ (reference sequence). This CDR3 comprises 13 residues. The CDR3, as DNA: TGTGCCAGCAGCTCGCGGGCCAAAAACATTCAGTACTTC. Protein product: CASSSRAKNIQYF.

Here the CDR3 reads CASGRARETQYF. CDR3 nucleotides: TGTGCCAGCGGGAGGGCCCGGGAGACCCAGTACTTC. The rearrangement links TRBV7-8 to TRBJ2-5, with TRBD2 matching 7 bases. Germline lookup yields CDR1 SGHVS and CDR2 FQNEAQ. This CDR3 region has 12 residues. With V trimmed by 8 bases and J by 5 bases, 5 bases remained unmatched.

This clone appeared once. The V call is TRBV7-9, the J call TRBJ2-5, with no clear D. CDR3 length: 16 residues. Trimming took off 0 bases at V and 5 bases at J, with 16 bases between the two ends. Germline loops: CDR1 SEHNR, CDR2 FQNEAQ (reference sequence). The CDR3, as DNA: TGTGCCAGCAGCTTAGCGGGCCCGTTCCGTTCCGAGACCCAGTACTTC. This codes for CASSLAGPFRSETQYF.